A selection of T cell receptor beta chains follows, all from one sample in a study of regulatory T cells in long-lasting Graves disease. MiXCR was run by TCRdb on the multiplex PCR reads, yielding one entry per CDR3 protein. The sample carries about half a million distinct CDR3 sequences, approximately 23% recorded once. The sequenced sample was peripheral blood mononuclear cells (PBMCs), obtained when the disease was refractory, from a patient treated with antithyroid drugs. The source is a female donor with Graves disease. Both conserved end residues are part of each CDR3. D genes are given only for firm matches. The size of a clone is reported for some rows only, either as once, few or many, or as a class for expanded clones.

v_gene	j_gene	d_gene	abundance	CDR3aa	CDR3nt
TRBV13	TRBJ2-5	TRBD2	.	CASSVGVSGGLGQETQYF	TGTGCCAGCAGCGTAGGGGTTAGCGGGGGGTTAGGCCAAGAGACCCAGTACTTC
TRBV7-2	TRBJ1-3	.	.	CASSLAQVSGTIYF	TGTGCCAGCAGCTTAGCCCAGGTTTCTGGGACCATATATTTT
TRBV29-1	TRBJ2-6	.	.	CSVEVISGANVLTF	TGCAGCGTTGAGGTCATCTCTGGGGCCAACGTCCTGACTTTC
TRBV7-9	TRBJ1-1	.	many	CASSSGVNTEAFF	TGTGCCAGCAGCTCGGGAGTGAACACTGAAGCTTTCTTT
TRBV2	TRBJ1-6	.	many	CASSAVGSVGSPLHF	TGTGCCAGCAGTGCGGTAGGGTCGGTGGGTTCACCCCTCCACTTT
TRBV7-2	TRBJ1-6	.	few	CASSSQQGSNSPLHF	TGTGCCAGCAGCTCCCAGCAGGGCTCTAATTCACCCCTCCACTTT
TRBV19	TRBJ1-2	.	many	CASSRAVDYGYTF	TGTGCCAGTAGTAGGGCAGTTGACTATGGCTACACCTTC
TRBV11-2	TRBJ1-4	TRBD1	many	CASSRRTGRAEKLFF	TGTGCCAGCAGCCGAAGGACAGGGAGGGCTGAAAAACTGTTTTTT
TRBV6-5	TRBJ2-4	.	many	CASSSRDTRDIQYF	TGTGCCAGCAGTTCCCGGGACACCAGGGACATTCAGTACTTC
TRBV6-2/TRBV6-3	TRBJ1-2	.	few	CASTPPGLIYGYTF	TGTGCCAGCACCCCCCCGGGACTGATCTATGGCTACACCTTC
TRBV7-2	TRBJ2-7	TRBD1	many	CASSIRNRGRYEQYF	TGTGCCAGCAGCATAAGAAACAGGGGCAGGTACGAGCAGTACTTC
TRBV4-1	TRBJ1-1	TRBD1	few	CASSQEGQGNTEAFF	TGCGCCAGCAGCCAAGAAGGACAGGGGAACACTGAAGCTTTCTTT
TRBV20-1	TRBJ1-1	.	few	CSAPRESEAFF	TGCAGTGCTCCACGGGAATCAGAAGCTTTCTTT
TRBV13	TRBJ2-1	.	.	CASSPASLYNEQFF	TGTGCCAGCAGTCCGGCGTCGCTCTACAATGAGCAGTTCTTC
TRBV2	TRBJ1-1	.	many	CASSEGRMNTEAFF	TGTGCCAGCAGTGAAGGCAGAATGAACACTGAAGCTTTCTTT
TRBV27	TRBJ1-4	.	many	CASSTYLAQGASEKLFF	TGTGCCAGCAGTACATACCTAGCACAGGGTGCGAGCGAAAAACTGTTTTTT
TRBV19	TRBJ2-6	.	few	CASSILQGSGANVLTF	TGTGCCAGTAGTATCCTACAGGGCTCTGGGGCCAACGTCCTGACTTTC
TRBV7-9	TRBJ1-4	.	many	CASSRPTGLDEKLFF	TGTGCCAGCAGCCGACCAACGGGGTTAGATGAAAAACTGTTTTTT
TRBV29-1	TRBJ2-6	.	few	CSVEVSGANVLTF	TGCAGCGTTGAGGTCTCTGGGGCCAACGTCCTGACTTTC
TRBV7-3	TRBJ1-6	.	.	CASSSGPDSSPLHF	TGTGCCAGCAGCTCGGGACCCGATTCTTCTCCCCTCCACTTT
TRBV28	TRBJ2-7	.	many	CASSTRGYYEQYF	TGTGCCAGCAGCACGAGAGGGTACTACGAGCAGTACTTC
TRBV7-2	TRBJ1-2	.	many	CASSLTGPGYGYTF	TGTGCCAGCAGCTTGACAGGACCCGGCTATGGCTACACCTTC
TRBV6-2/TRBV6-3	TRBJ1-2	.	many	CASSYSSGTLGDGYTF	TGTGCCAGCAGTTACTCCTCCGGGACGCTCGGAGATGGCTACACCTTC
TRBV12-3/TRBV12-4	TRBJ1-1	TRBD1	many	CASSSSAGTGRLGALTLTEAFF	TGTGCCAGCAGTTCCTCGGCCGGGACAGGGCGTTTAGGGGCCCTCACTCTCACTGAAGCTTTCTTT
TRBV7-2	TRBJ1-2	.	many	CASNRETNYGYTF	TGTGCCAGCAACAGAGAAACTAACTATGGCTACACCTTC
TRBV6-2/TRBV6-3	TRBJ1-2	.	many	CASSYSSTDSYGYTF	TGTGCCAGCAGTTACTCGTCGACAGATTCCTATGGCTACACCTTC
TRBV5-5	TRBJ2-7	TRBD1	.	CASLPGQGAYEQYF	TGTGCCAGCTTACCGGGACAGGGGGCTTACGAGCAGTACTTC
TRBV19	TRBJ1-2	.	many	CASDNTLGRTFYGYTF	TGTGCCAGTGACAACACCCTTGGACGGACATTCTATGGCTACACCTTC
TRBV28	TRBJ2-7	TRBD1	many	CASRTGALYEQYF	TGTGCCAGCAGGACAGGGGCCCTCTACGAGCAGTACTTC
TRBV7-9	TRBJ1-2	.	few	CASSLGSSGYTF	TGTGCCAGCAGCTTAGGTTCTAGCGGCTACACCTTC
TRBV28	TRBJ2-7	.	many	CASSPMTESVWYF	TGTGCCAGCAGTCCCATGACAGAGTCGGTATGGTACTTC
TRBV12-3/TRBV12-4	TRBJ2-7	TRBD1	many	CASTSAGGRSYEQYF	TGTGCCAGCACTTCTGCAGGGGGAAGGTCCTACGAGCAGTACTTC
TRBV6-5	TRBJ1-5	.	many	CASSYSVNSNQPQHF	TGTGCCAGCAGCTACAGTGTTAATAGCAATCAGCCCCAGCATTTT
TRBV5-5	TRBJ2-5	TRBD2	.	CASSLAMWGGQETQYF	TGTGCCAGCAGCTTGGCGATGTGGGGGGGCCAAGAGACCCAGTACTTC
TRBV12-3/TRBV12-4	TRBJ1-4	.	many	CASSLASSGVGEKLFF	TGTGCCAGCAGTTTAGCGTCATCGGGGGTTGGGGAAAAACTGTTTTTT
TRBV9	TRBJ2-7	TRBD2	few	CASSPPSGSAYEQYF	TGTGCCAGCAGCCCCCCCAGCGGGAGTGCGTACGAGCAGTACTTC
TRBV19	TRBJ1-5	.	.	CASSIDSSSGYSNQPQHF	TGTGCCAGTAGTATAGACTCCTCATCAGGCTATAGCAATCAGCCCCAGCATTTT
TRBV4-2	TRBJ1-1	.	.	CASSQGLEMNTEAFF	TGTGCCAGCAGCCAGGGACTTGAGATGAACACTGAAGCTTTCTTT
TRBV28	TRBJ1-3	.	.	CASSPSGPSGNTIYF	TGTGCCAGCAGCCCCTCCGGACCATCTGGAAACACCATATATTTT
TRBV6-1	TRBJ2-5	.	.	CASWAQETQYF	TGTGCCAGCTGGGCCCAAGAGACCCAGTACTTC
TRBV28	TRBJ2-3	.	few	CASSLAGRTDTQYF	TGTGCCAGCAGTTTGGCGGGTCGCACAGATACGCAGTATTTT
TRBV9	TRBJ1-2	.	few	CASSVWGTTSGYTF	TGTGCCAGCAGCGTATGGGGCACGACAAGCGGCTACACCTTC
TRBV11-2	TRBJ2-7	TRBD2	.	CASSVGLAGRSYEQYF	TGTGCCAGCAGCGTAGGACTAGCGGGTAGGTCCTACGAGCAGTACTTC
TRBV29-1	TRBJ1-1	.	few	CSVVAGRVTEAFF	TGCAGCGTTGTAGCAGGTAGGGTAACTGAAGCTTTCTTT
TRBV6-2/TRBV6-3	TRBJ2-6	.	.	CASSYSGTSGANVLTF	TGTGCCAGCAGTTACTCGGGGACCTCTGGGGCCAACGTCCTGACTTTC
TRBV14	TRBJ1-1	.	few	CASSHPGTRNTEAFF	TGTGCCAGCAGCCACCCCGGGACGAGGAACACTGAAGCTTTCTTT
TRBV27	TRBJ1-2	.	many	CASSLSTRSSYGYTF	TGTGCCAGCAGTTTATCGACCAGATCATCCTATGGCTACACCTTC
TRBV18	TRBJ1-6	.	.	CASSLRRDPNSPLHF	TGTGCCAGCTCACTACGCCGGGACCCAAATTCACCCCTCCACTTT
TRBV20-1	TRBJ1-1	.	many	CSAPLGWGDTEAFF	TGCAGTGCCCCCTTGGGGTGGGGCGACACTGAAGCTTTCTTT